These 16 T cell receptor beta chains were all obtained from the same sample, sequenced in a study of resident and recirculating memory T cells in vitiligo. Profiling relied on immunoSEQ multiplex PCR, and the TCRdb table lists in-frame clones only, not all of them. In all, the sample yields just under 65 clones. The sequenced sample consisted of lesional skin. The origin of the receptors is a male donor with vitiligo.

J is TRBJ2-7 and V is TRBV7-9, with 10 bases lining up with TRBD1. This CDR3 contains 16 residues. Germline values: CDR1 SEHNR, CDR2 FQNEAQ (reference sequence). J gave up 5 bases and V 6 bases, and 13 bases lay outside the gene matches. CDR3 amino acids: CASSNNGGTGADEQYF. The CDR3 DNA reads TGTGCCAGCAGTAATAACGGCGGGACAGGGGCGGACGAGCAGTACTTC.

This chain links TRBV19 with TRBJ2-6; tentative D call: TRBD1 (6 bases). From germline, CDR1 is LNHDA and CDR2 SQIVND (reference sequence). The CDR3 consists of 15 residues. Trimming removed 7 bases at V and 2 bases at J, with 12 bases between. The CDR3 region has the DNA TGTGCCAGTAACAGGGTCTACACTGGGGCCAACGTCCTGACTTTC. It codes for CASNRVYTGANVLTF.

This clone appeared a few times. This rearrangement joins TRBV6-5 to TRBJ2-2; 10 bases map to TRBD2. The V gene's germline CDR1 is MNHEY and CDR2 SVGAGI. Trimming removed 4 bases from V and 5 bases from J; junction bases left unmatched: 7. This CDR3 has 16 amino acids. As DNA, the CDR3 is TGTGCCAGCAGTTTTGCCGGGACTAGCGTAACCGGGGAGCTGTTTTTT. Translation: CASSFAGTSVTGELFF.

The J gene is TRBJ2-2, the V gene TRBV6-5; 11 bases align to TRBD2. Looked up from germline, CDR1 is MNHEY and CDR2 is SVGAGI. The V gene end was trimmed by 2 bases and the J gene end by 4 bases; junction bases not matched to a gene: 3. The CDR3 totals 16 residues. The CDR3 region is CASSYPGTSGTGELFF. The CDR3 bases are TGTGCCAGCAGTTACCCCGGGACTAGCGGCACCGGGGAGCTGTTTTTT.

This chain links TRBV5-1 with TRBJ2-5; tentative D call: TRBD2 (5 bases). The germline V gene has CDR1 SGHRS and CDR2 YFSETQ. The length of the CDR3 is 12 residues. V was trimmed by 4 bases and J by 4 bases, leaving 8 bases between them. CDR3 loop: CASSVAGETQYF. The CDR3 DNA reads TGCGCCAGCAGCGTGGCGGGAGAGACCCAGTACTTC.

The chain employs TRBV18 and TRBJ2-7; 9 bases are a match to TRBD1. The V segment lost 8 bases and the J segment 1 base; nucleotides outside the gene matches: 6. The CDR3 is made up of 14 amino acids. CDR1 is KGHSH, CDR2 LQKENI, per germline. CDR3 in DNA: TGTGCCAGCGTGCGGGACAGGGCGTCCTACGAGCAGTACTTC. Residues: CASVRDRASYEQYF. Looking up the rest from reference TRBV18 and TRBJ2-7 gives the full variable domain: NAGVMQNPRHLVRRRGQEARLRCSPMKGHSHVYWYRQLPEEGLKFMVYLQKENIIDESGMPKERFSAEFPKEGPSILRIQQVVRGDSAAYFCASVRDRASYEQYFGPGTRLTVT.

This clone was seen a handful of times. J is TRBJ2-7 and V is TRBV7-9; D not resolved. Looked up from germline, CDR1 is SEHNR and CDR2 is FQNEAQ (reference sequence). The CDR3 has 16 amino acids. The germline V and J ends were trimmed by 1 base and 0 bases, with 13 bases remaining between them. The CDR3 is CASSLDLGGLSYEQYF. The DNA for the CDR3 is TGTGCCAGCAGCTTAGACCTTGGCGGCCTCTCCTACGAGCAGTACTTC.

The rearrangement joins TRBV4-2 to TRBJ1-4, with D tentatively TRBD1 (6 bases). CDR1 LGHNA and CDR2 YNFKEQ come from the germline V gene. This CDR3 spans 21 amino acids. Between the trimmed V and J ends, which lost 1 base and 0 bases, there was a span of 24 bases. The CDR3 sequence: CASSQAPRGQGPSTTNEKLFF. CDR3 sequence (DNA): TGTGCCAGCAGCCAAGCTCCCCGAGGGCAGGGGCCCTCCACAACTAATGAAAAACTGTTTTTT.

The V call is TRBV5-4, the J call TRBJ1-3; D remains unclear. Germline CDR1 reads SGHNT; CDR2 reads YYREEE (reference sequence). The CDR3 is made up of 16 amino acids. The ends were cut back, 8 bases at V and 0 bases at J, with 18 bases in the middle. The DNA of the CDR3 is TGTGCCAGTCCGACTAGACGGCCGAGCTCTGGAAACACCATATATTTT. This codes for CASPTRRPSSGNTIYF.

This clone has more than one count but fewer than ten. V gene TRBV28 combines with J gene TRBJ2-7; tentatively, D is TRBD1 (5 bases). From germline, CDR1 is MDHEN and CDR2 SYDVKM. Between the trimmed V and J ends, which lost 3 bases and 7 bases, there was a span of 19 bases. This CDR3 is 15 amino acids long. CDR3 coding DNA: TGTGCCAGCAGTTTCCAGGGAACACCTATGGGTGAGCAGTACTTC. Its protein is CASSFQGTPMGEQYF.

The chain uses TRBV18 and TRBJ2-3; TRBD2 agrees at 8 bases. The trim removed 3 bases at V and 3 bases at J, leaving 5 bases unmatched. Germline V CDR1 and CDR2: KGHSH, LQKENI. The CDR3 is 15 residues long. CDR3 loop: CASSPGASGTDTQYF. CDR3 DNA sequence: TGTGCCAGCTCACCCGGAGCTAGCGGGACAGATACGCAGTATTTT. The full variable domain, with the rest looked up from reference TRBV18 and TRBJ2-3, is NAGVMQNPRHLVRRRGQEARLRCSPMKGHSHVYWYRQLPEEGLKFMVYLQKENIIDESGMPKERFSAEFPKEGPSILRIQQVVRGDSAAYFCASSPGASGTDTQYFGPGTRLTVL.

The rearrangement joins TRBV4-3 to TRBJ1-2, with D unresolved. The V end lost 0 bases, the J end lost 4 bases, and 12 bases lay between the germline ends. The CDR3 has 15 amino acids. CDR1 is LGHNA and CDR2 is YSLEER in the germline V gene. Written as DNA, the CDR3 is TGCGCCAGCAGCCAAGAGCGTGCGGATGGCTATGGCTACACCTTC. It codes for CASSQERADGYGYTF.

V usage is TRBV19 and J usage is TRBJ2-7; 9 nucleotides align to TRBD1. Germline values: CDR1 LNHDA, CDR2 SQIVND (reference sequence). Trimming cost V 3 bases and J 0 bases; bases outside gene matches: 9. The CDR3 is 17 amino acids. The CDR3 DNA follows: TGTGCCAGTAGTATGGGACAGGGAGCCAGTCACTCCTACGAGCAGTACTTC. Protein: CASSMGQGASHSYEQYF.

This clone was found once. The chain links TRBV11-2 to TRBJ2-1; weak D call: TRBD1 (5 bases). V lost 1 base and J lost 6, with 13 bases in between. CDR1 SGHAT and CDR2 FQNNGV come from the germline V gene. The length of the CDR3 is 15 residues. Here the CDR3 DNA reads TGTGCCAGCAGCTTAGGGACATTTCGCCTCAATGAGCAGTTCTTC. It codes for CASSLGTFRLNEQFF.

Judged by abundance, this clone is hyperexpanded. The rearrangement joins TRBV7-8 to TRBJ2-4; no clear D. Germline CDR1 is SGHVS and CDR2 is FQNEAQ. CDR3 size: 15 residues. Trimming pared 3 bases from V and 0 bases from J, leaving 9 bases between. CDR3 sequence reads: CASSFAAIAKNIQYF. The CDR3 DNA sequence: TGTGCCAGCAGCTTTGCGGCGATAGCCAAAAACATTCAGTACTTC.

The chain employs TRBV23-1 and TRBJ1-3; 8 nucleotides match TRBD1. TRBV23-1 is placed among ORFs of uncertain function. J was trimmed by 0 bases and V by 2 bases; bases with no gene match: 12. This CDR3 has 19 residues. The CDR3 DNA is TGCGCCAGCAGTCAACCTCTATGGACAGGGACATGCTCTGGAAACACCATATATTTT. Translated, it gives CASSQPLWTGTCSGNTIYF.